These T cell receptor beta chains were read from a single sample in a study of radiotherapy plus CTLA-4 blockade in lung cancer. Only in-frame clones appear in the TCRdb table, and some are missing; sequencing was by immunoSEQ multiplex PCR. The sample records 55,000 to 85,000 clones, roughly 76% being singletons. This specimen was peripheral blood, taken from a patient treated with radiotherapy plus ipilimumab. The source is a human donor with non-small cell lung cancer whose response to radiotherapy plus ipilimumab could not be evaluated. Some clones in this sample may be carry-over from other donors' samples. CDR3s include the opening cysteine and the closing phenylalanine or tryptophan. D genes are given only for firm matches. Size is stated for part of the rows, as once, few or many counts, or as a class when the clone is expanded.

v_gene	d_gene	abundance	j_gene	CDR3aa
TRBV7-3	-	few	TRBJ2-3	CASSLSPSTDTQYF
TRBV30	-	-	TRBJ1-5	CAWKSAGATLNQPQHF
TRBV11-2	TRBD1	few	TRBJ1-4	CASSHYRGKDEKLFF
TRBV15	-	-	TRBJ2-1	CATSRENLEQFF
TRBV7-2	TRBD1	-	TRBJ1-2	CASSLSQPSRDRVNGYTF
TRBV19	TRBD1	-	TRBJ1-5	CASGTEGGLSNQPQHF
TRBV30	-	-	TRBJ2-1	CAWSDRPLGNEQFF
TRBV6-1	-	-	TRBJ2-7	CASHRTDSSYEQYF
TRBV20-1	-	many	TRBJ1-5	CSIKGNQPQHF
TRBV18	TRBD1	-	TRBJ1-1	CASSPGQGTFNTEAFF
TRBV28	TRBD1	-	TRBJ1-1	CASRTDRVNTEAFF
TRBV5-4	TRBD1	-	TRBJ1-2	CASSRWTGPVGYTF
TRBV5-1	TRBD1	-	TRBJ1-6	CASSEGQGGRSPLHF
TRBV4-2	TRBD1	-	TRBJ1-2	CASSSTHQGGYGYTF
TRBV25-1	-	-	TRBJ1-2	CASSVDSGNYGYTF